One and the same sample provided the 16 T cell receptor beta chains below, sequenced in a study of a mutant IDH1 vaccine in newly diagnosed glioma. No antigens are known for them. Sequencing used immunoSEQ multiplex PCR; TCRdb keeps in-frame clones, though not all of them. The repertoire includes some 70,000 clones, approximately 81% of them detected once, and about 12% sits in the top ten. This sample's time point: week 35, safety follow-up. Every vaccine dose comprised 300 ug of mutant IDH1 20-mer peptide plus topical imiquimod. The source was PBMCs, collected from a glioma patient whose treatment included an IDH1 peptide vaccine. These receptors were collected from a man aged 18 to 29 with glioma.

The chain employs TRBV19 and TRBJ1-1; D ambiguous. V lost 7 bases to trimming and J lost 2 bases, with 5 bases between them. Germline V gives CDR1 LNHDA, CDR2 SQIVND (reference sequence). The CDR3 runs 11 residues. The CDR3 sequence is CASTKNTEAFF. The CDR3 bases are TGTGCCAGTACTAAAAACACTGAAGCTTTCTTT.

By sample fraction, this clone is medium-sized (0.01 to 0.1%). The chain joins TRBV9 to TRBJ1-1; 8 bases are shared with TRBD1. Germline loops: CDR1 SGDLS, CDR2 YYNGEE. The CDR3 runs to 13 residues. V was pared by 3 bases and J by 3 bases, with 1 base of the junction left unmatched. CDR3 bases: TGTGCCAGCAGCGCGGGACAGGACACTGAAGCTTTCTTT. Protein product: CASSAGQDTEAFF.

This chain uses TRBV5-4 with TRBJ2-3; the D gene is possibly TRBD1 (6 bases). Trimming removed 3 bases at V and 6 bases at J, with 20 bases between. This CDR3 has 16 amino acids. The germline gives CDR1 SGHNT, CDR2 YYREEE (reference sequence). The CDR3 DNA follows: TGTGCCAGCAGCTCCAAACAGGGCCAGAAAGTGGATACGCAGTATTTT. The encoded protein is CASSSKQGQKVDTQYF.

The rearrangement links TRBV15 to TRBJ1-1; 7 positions match TRBD1. CDR1 is LNHNV and CDR2 is YYDKDF in the germline V gene (reference sequence). The V segment lost 2 bases and the J segment 1 base; nucleotides outside the gene matches: 4. The CDR3 is made up of 15 amino acids. CDR3 region: CATSRLRQGNTEAFF. In nucleotides, the CDR3 is TGTGCCACCAGCAGATTAAGACAGGGGAACACTGAAGCTTTCTTT.

CDR3 protein: CAIMWGNEQFF. The CDR3 nucleotides are TGTGCCATCATGTGGGGGAATGAGCAGTTCTTC. The J gene is TRBJ2-1, the V gene TRBV10-3, with D possibly being TRBD1 or TRBD2 (5 bases each). The V end lost 7 bases, the J end lost 7 bases, and 8 bases lay between the germline ends. CDR3 size: 11 residues. In germline, CDR1 is ENHRY, CDR2 SYGVKD.

This clone was counted only a few times. The rearrangement joins TRBV30 to TRBJ1-1; perhaps TRBD1 as D (6 bases). Germline V gives CDR1 GTSNPN, CDR2 SVGIG (reference sequence). Trimming removed 8 bases from V and 4 bases from J, with 11 bases in between. This CDR3 region has 11 residues. CDR3 bases: TGTGCCCGCCAGGGGTCCACTGAAGCTTTCTTT. It encodes CARQGSTEAFF.

V gene TRBV1 combines with J gene TRBJ2-5; the table's D call TRBD2 went unverified against the DNA. TRBV1 is deemed a pseudogene. The CDR3 totals 17 residues. The CDR3 sequence: CTSSLVLASGFMGTQYF. CDR3 coding DNA: TGCACCAGCAGCCTTGTTCTGGCTAGCGGGTTTATGGGAACCCAGTACTTC.

V and J are TRBV11-3 and TRBJ1-1; tentatively, D is TRBD1 (5 bases). The germline V and J ends were trimmed by 1 base and 5 bases, with 11 bases remaining between them. Per the germline V gene, CDR1 is SGHNT and CDR2 is YENEEA. The CDR3 length is 14 residues. The CDR3 protein is CASSLGGGKTEAFF. In DNA form, the CDR3 reads TGTGCCAGCAGCTTAGGCGGGGGGAAAACTGAAGCTTTCTTT.

This clone is labeled as large. This chain uses TRBV4-2 with TRBJ2-7, with no clear D. CDR1 LGHNA and CDR2 YNFKEQ come from the germline V gene. The CDR3 runs to 12 residues. Trimming took off 3 bases at V and 0 bases at J, with 3 bases between the two ends. This CDR3 is CASSQDSYEQYF. Written as DNA, the CDR3 is TGTGCCAGCAGCCAGGACTCCTACGAGCAGTACTTC.

In this sample, this clone turned up a few times. The chain joins TRBV5-1 to TRBJ2-1; TRBD1 aligns across 8 bases. The CDR3 length is 15 residues. Trimming took 2 bases from V and 3 from J; bases not matched to a gene: 4. Germline V gene sequence: CDR1 SGHRS, CDR2 YFSETQ. The CDR3 region is CASSFRQGNYNEQFF. CDR3 in DNA: TGCGCCAGCAGCTTCAGACAGGGGAACTACAATGAGCAGTTCTTC.

The gene calls are TRBV19 and TRBJ1-1, with TRBD1 matching 9 bases. This CDR3 region has 20 residues. Germline V gene data show CDR1 as LNHDA and CDR2 as SQIVND (reference sequence). V lost 1 base and J lost 3; bases outside the gene matches: 18. The CDR3 sequence: CASSIAPWPGQGSEDTEAFF. The CDR3 nucleotides read TGTGCCAGTAGTATAGCCCCTTGGCCGGGACAGGGTTCGGAGGACACTGAAGCTTTCTTT.

The J gene is TRBJ2-7, the V gene TRBV7-2; D not certain. The length of the CDR3 is 12 residues. Germline CDR1 SGHTA, CDR2 FQGNSA. V lost 4 bases to trimming and J lost 0 bases, with 4 bases between them. The CDR3 region has the DNA TGTGCCAGCAGCTACGACTCCTACGAGCAGTACTTC. Translating it yields CASSYDSYEQYF.

The chain joins TRBV15 to TRBJ2-7; no clear D. Trimming removed 0 bases at V and 0 bases at J, with 9 bases between. This CDR3 contains 15 residues. Germline lookup yields CDR1 LNHNV and CDR2 YYDKDF (reference sequence). CDR3 nucleotide sequence: TGTGCCACCAGCAGAGATTGGCAGGTCTCCTACGAGCAGTACTTC. Its translation: CATSRDWQVSYEQYF. Based on the CDR3 plus reference TRBV15 and TRBJ2-7, the full variable domain is DAMVIQNPRYQVTQFGKPVTLSCSQTLNHNVMYWYQQKSSQAPKLLFHYYDKDFNNEADTPDNFQSRRPNTSFCFLDIRSPGLGDTAMYLCATSRDWQVSYEQYFGPGTRLTVT.

The chain combines TRBV5-6 with TRBJ2-7; D possibly corresponds to TRBD2 (5 bases). This CDR3 spans 15 amino acids. The V and J ends lost 4 bases and 3 bases respectively, with 17 bases between them. The germline CDR1 and CDR2 sequences are SGHDT and YYEEEE. For the CDR3, the DNA is TGTGCCAGCAGCCCGGCTCCGGGGTCTAACTACGAGCAGTACTTC. Translation gives CASSPAPGSNYEQYF.

The rearrangement joins TRBV7-8 to TRBJ2-6, with D maybe TRBD1 (6 bases). The V end lost 5 bases, the J end lost 2 bases, and 16 bases lay between the germline ends. CDR1 and CDR2 from the germline V gene are SGHVS and FQNEAQ. This CDR3 region has 17 residues. Here the CDR3 reads CASSPSGTLAGANVLTF. The CDR3 DNA reads as TGTGCCAGCAGCCCCTCCGGGACACTAGCTGGGGCCAACGTCCTGACTTTC.

The rearrangement links TRBV28 to TRBJ1-5; D is unclear. The CDR3 is 16 amino acids. Trimming removed 2 bases at V and 0 bases at J, with 11 bases between. In germline, CDR1 is MDHEN, CDR2 SYDVKM. The DNA of the CDR3 is TGTGCCAGCAGTTTACTCGACGGGTTTAGCAATCAGCCCCAGCATTTT. This translates into CASSLLDGFSNQPQHF.